Following are 19 T cell receptor beta chains from one sample sequenced in a study of cytomegalovirus exposure and HLA in healthy donors. The PCR ran on 60 Vbeta and 13 Jbeta primers. The method was immunoSEQ multiplex PCR; TCRdb's version includes in-frame clones alone and lacks a portion of them. This repertoire shows around 150,000 clones, approximately 80% found once; its top ten account for roughly 1.3%. The sample taken for sequencing was PBMCs. The receptors here all came from a woman in her 50s in good health and CMV-seronegative.

This clone was detected a few times. This chain connects TRBV6-5 to TRBJ1-5; D possibly corresponds to TRBD1 (6 bases). Germline V gene lookup returns CDR1 MNHEY and CDR2 SVGAGI. The CDR3 consists of 15 residues. Trimming left V 0 bases short and J 5 bases short, with 11 bases between. The CDR3 DNA reads TGTGCCAGCAGTTACTCGAACAGGGTAGATCAGCCCCAGCATTTT. Its translation: CASSYSNRVDQPQHF.

This sequence joins TRBV27 and TRBJ2-7, with TRBD1 as a possible D gene (7 bases). This CDR3 is 15 amino acids long. CDR1 and CDR2 (germline): MNHEY, SMNVEV (reference sequence). V was shortened by 2 bases and J by 1 base, with 12 bases between the two germline ends. The CDR3 reads CASSLNAGQSYEQYF. DNA for the CDR3: TGTGCCAGCAGTTTAAACGCGGGACAGTCCTACGAGCAGTACTTC.

V and J are TRBV2 and TRBJ2-7; TRBD1 agrees at 8 bases. CDR1 and CDR2 (germline): SNHLY, FYNNEI. V shed 4 bases and J 5 bases; nucleotides not matched to a gene: 1. The length of the CDR3 is 12 residues. The CDR3 coding sequence is TGTGCCAGCAGTGCAGGGGGCAACGAGCAGTACTTC. Translated: CASSAGGNEQYF. Supplemented by reference TRBV2 and TRBJ2-7, the full variable domain reads EPEVTQTPSHQVTQMGQEVILRCVPISNHLYFYWYRQILGQKVEFLVSFYNNEISEKSEIFDDQFSVERPDGSNFTLKIRSTKLEDSAMYFCASSAGGNEQYFGPGTRLTVT.

V is TRBV28 and J is TRBJ1-5, with 11 bases fitting TRBD1. The CDR3 covers 17 residues. V lost 0 bases and J lost 2; bases outside the gene matches: 3. From germline, CDR1 is MDHEN and CDR2 SYDVKM. The CDR3, as DNA: TGTGCCAGCAGTTTATGGGACAGGGGGCACGGCAATCAGCCCCAGCATTTT. This encodes CASSLWDRGHGNQPQHF.

The CDR3 here is CASSPLDLLVFKGGQFF. CDR3 nucleotides: TGTGCCAGCTCACCACTAGACTTACTAGTATTTAAGGGCGGGCAGTTCTTC. The V gene is TRBV18, the J gene TRBJ2-1; D is possibly TRBD2 (5 bases). V lost 1 base and J lost 12, with 25 bases in between. Germline V gives CDR1 KGHSH, CDR2 LQKENI. CDR3 length: 17 amino acids. The full variable domain, its missing parts supplied by reference TRBV18 and TRBJ2-1, is NAGVMQNPRHLVRRRGQEARLRCSPMKGHSHVYWYRQLPEEGLKFMVYLQKENIIDESGMPKERFSAEFPKEGPSILRIQQVVRGDSAAYFCASSPLDLLVFKGGQFFGPGTRLTVL.

This chain joins TRBV5-6 and TRBJ2-1; TRBD2 aligns across 12 bases. The germline gives CDR1 SGHDT, CDR2 YYEEEE. Trimming at V came to 1 base and at J to 5 bases, leaving 7 bases not matched to a gene. The CDR3 spans 17 residues. The CDR3 spells CASSLWSSGGADNEQFF. The CDR3 nucleotides read TGTGCCAGCAGCTTGTGGTCTAGCGGGGGGGCCGACAATGAGCAGTTCTTC.

This chain connects TRBV10-3 to TRBJ2-5; maybe TRBD2 (6 bases). The J call may not be correct, given that the DNA end is closer to TRBJ2-7. CDR1 is ENHRY and CDR2 is SYGVKD in the germline V gene. The CDR3 sequence is 14 residues long. CDR3 nucleotide sequence: TGTGCCATCAGTGAGTTAGGGGACTTCAACGAGCAGTACTTC. Its translation: CAISELGDFNEQYF.

The chain couples TRBV11-2 to TRBJ1-4, with 10 bases lining up with TRBD1. CDR1 and CDR2 from the germline V gene are SGHAT and FQNNGV. The junction had 9 bases not matched to a gene; V was cut back by 4 bases and J by 4 bases. The CDR3 has 17 amino acids. CDR3 region: CASSSGTGVFYNEKLFF. The CDR3 DNA reads as TGTGCCAGCAGCTCCGGGACAGGGGTTTTTTATAATGAAAAACTGTTTTTT. The full variable domain, in which reference TRBV11-2 and TRBJ1-4 provide the parts outside the CDR3, is EAGVAQSPRYKIIEKRQSVAFWCNPISGHATLYWYQQILGQGPKLLIQFQNNGVVDDSQLPKDRFSAERLKGVDSTLKIQPAKLEDSAVYLCASSSGTGVFYNEKLFFGSGTQLSVL.

The rearrangement joins TRBV5-1 to TRBJ2-1; D is possibly TRBD1 (6 bases). V lost 2 bases and J 4 bases, leaving 13 bases between the germline ends. In germline, CDR1 is SGHRS, CDR2 YFSETQ. The CDR3 extends over 15 amino acids. CDR3 DNA: TGCGCCAGCAGCTTCGACAGGAGAGATTACAATGAGCAGTTCTTC. Translating gives CASSFDRRDYNEQFF.

The V and J genes are TRBV2 and TRBJ2-5; no clear D gene. The assigned J gene may be wrong: the sequence end matches TRBJ2-7 better. This CDR3 is 11 amino acids long. Germline V gene sequence: CDR1 SNHLY, CDR2 FYNNEI. The CDR3 is CASSLSYEQYF. CDR3 bases: TGTGCCAGCAGTCTCTCCTACGAGCAGTACTTC.

The chain joins TRBV27 to TRBJ1-1; 7 bases are a match to TRBD1. The CDR3 contains 13 residues. Germline CDR1 reads MNHEY; CDR2 reads SMNVEV (reference sequence). V shed 6 bases, J shed 4 bases, and the junction held 5 bases outside the gene matches. Written as DNA, the CDR3 is TGTGCCAGCAGCAGTAGGGGGCTCACTGAAGCTTTCTTT. Protein product: CASSSRGLTEAFF.

The genes are TRBV7-2 and TRBJ2-7, with D uncertain. This CDR3 comprises 13 residues. Germline V gives CDR1 SGHTA, CDR2 FQGNSA. With 0 bases removed from V and 3 bases from J, the gap between germline ends came to 6 bases. In DNA form, the CDR3 reads TGTGCCAGCAGCTTAGCCCCCGGCTACGAGCAGTACTTC. It specifies CASSLAPGYEQYF.

This rearrangement joins TRBV5-6 to TRBJ2-7; a possible D gene is TRBD1 (6 bases). The CDR3 is made up of 14 amino acids. Trimming removed 0 bases at V and 5 bases at J, with 12 bases between. Looked up from germline, CDR1 is SGHDT and CDR2 is YYEEEE. CDR3 sequence reads: CASSLAVRGNEQYF. As DNA, the CDR3 is TGTGCCAGCAGCTTGGCTGTCAGGGGAAACGAGCAGTACTTC. The variable domain in full, completed from reference TRBV5-6 and TRBJ2-7, reads DAGVTQSPTHLIKTRGQQVTLRCSPKSGHDTVSWYQQALGQGPQFIFQYYEEEERQRGNFPDRFSGHQFPNYSSELNVNALLLGDSALYLCASSLAVRGNEQYFGPGTRLTVT.

The gene calls are TRBV19 and TRBJ2-1; no reliable D call. The V end lost 10 bases, the J end lost 1 base, and 14 bases lay between the germline ends. Looked up from germline, CDR1 is LNHDA and CDR2 is SQIVND (reference sequence). The CDR3 length is 14 residues. CDR3 in DNA: TGTGCCACCAATCCCCAGGTTTCCTACAATGAGCAGTTCTTC. Translated: CATNPQVSYNEQFF. The variable domain in full, with the rest retrieved from reference TRBV19 and TRBJ2-1, is DGGITQSPKYLFRKEGQNVTLSCEQNLNHDAMYWYRQDPGQGLRLIYYSQIVNDFQKGDIAEGYSVSREKKESFPLTVTSAQKNPTAFYLCATNPQVSYNEQFFGPGTRLTVL.

This chain joins TRBV29-1 and TRBJ2-2; 8 bases agree with TRBD1. Germline CDR1 SQVTM, CDR2 ANQGSEA. V lost 4 bases and J lost 0; bases outside the gene matches: 10. The length of the CDR3 is 17 residues. DNA for the CDR3: TGCAGCGTTGGGGGAAAGGCGGACAGGGCGAACACCGGGGAGCTGTTTTTT. It specifies CSVGGKADRANTGELFF.

The chain joins TRBV7-2 to TRBJ1-5; D gene uncertain. V gave up 5 bases and J gave up 3 bases, with 8 bases separating them. The CDR3 is 13 residues long. CDR1 is SGHTA and CDR2 is FQGNSA in the germline V gene. Here the CDR3 reads CASSPDNNQPQHF. DNA for the CDR3: TGTGCCAGCAGCCCAGACAACAATCAGCCCCAGCATTTT.

CDR3 sequence: CASSLGGPMNTEAFF. DNA of the CDR3: TGTGCCAGCAGCTTGGGTGGGCCGATGAACACTGAAGCTTTCTTT. This sequence joins TRBV7-6 and TRBJ1-1; no clear D gene. The V end lost 3 bases, the J end lost 0 bases, and 11 bases lay between the germline ends. There are 15 residues in the CDR3. The germline CDR1 and CDR2 sequences are SGHVS and FNYEAQ. Full variable domain (rest looked up from reference TRBV7-6 and TRBJ1-1): GAGVSQSPRYKVTKRGQDVALRCDPISGHVSLYWYRQALGQGPEFLTYFNYEAQQDKSGLPNDRFSAERPEGSISTLTIQRTEQRDSAMYRCASSLGGPMNTEAFFGQGTRLTVV.

The chain joins TRBV15 to TRBJ2-7; D is possibly TRBD1 (6 bases). V lost 1 base, J lost 5 bases, and 9 bases lay in between. Per the germline V gene, CDR1 is LNHNV and CDR2 is YYDKDF (reference sequence). The CDR3 spans 13 residues. The CDR3 region is CATSRGQVNEQYF. The CDR3 nucleotides read TGTGCCACCAGCAGAGGACAGGTAAACGAGCAGTACTTC.

The chain couples TRBV9 to TRBJ1-6; the D gene is possibly TRBD1 (6 bases). The CDR3 is 15 amino acids. Germline CDR1 is SGDLS and CDR2 is YYNGEE. Trimming cost V 4 bases and J 7 bases, with 15 bases left between them. CDR3 sequence reads: CASSTQGSRNSPLHF. The CDR3 DNA reads TGTGCCAGCAGCACCCAGGGGAGTAGGAATTCACCCCTCCACTTT.